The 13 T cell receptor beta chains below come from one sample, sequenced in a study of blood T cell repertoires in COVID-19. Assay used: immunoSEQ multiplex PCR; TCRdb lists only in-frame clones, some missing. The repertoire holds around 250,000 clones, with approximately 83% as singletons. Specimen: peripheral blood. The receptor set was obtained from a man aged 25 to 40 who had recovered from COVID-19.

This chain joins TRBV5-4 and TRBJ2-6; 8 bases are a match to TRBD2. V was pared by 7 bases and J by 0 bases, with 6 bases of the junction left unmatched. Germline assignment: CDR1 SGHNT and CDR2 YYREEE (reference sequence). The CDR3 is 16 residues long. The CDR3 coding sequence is TGTGCCAGCTCGGGACTAGGAAGCTCTGGGGCCAACGTCCTGACTTTC. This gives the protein CASSGLGSSGANVLTF.

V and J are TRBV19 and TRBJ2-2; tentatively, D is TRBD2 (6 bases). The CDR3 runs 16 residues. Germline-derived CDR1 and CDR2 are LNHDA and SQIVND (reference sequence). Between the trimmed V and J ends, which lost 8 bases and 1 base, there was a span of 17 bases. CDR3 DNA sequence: TGTGCCAGTGGCGGACGGGTGCGGGGGAACACCGGGGAGCTGTTTTTT. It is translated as CASGGRVRGNTGELFF.

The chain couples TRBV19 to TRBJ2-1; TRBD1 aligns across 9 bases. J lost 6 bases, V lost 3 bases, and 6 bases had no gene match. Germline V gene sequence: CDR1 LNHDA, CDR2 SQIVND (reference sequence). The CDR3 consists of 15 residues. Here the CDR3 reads CASSIEGQGGNEQFF. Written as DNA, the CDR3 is TGTGCCAGTAGTATTGAGGGACAGGGAGGCAATGAGCAGTTCTTC.

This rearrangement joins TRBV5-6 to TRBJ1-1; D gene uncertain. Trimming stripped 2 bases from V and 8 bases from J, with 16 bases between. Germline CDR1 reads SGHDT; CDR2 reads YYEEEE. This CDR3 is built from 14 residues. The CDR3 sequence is CASSFLSGSGEAFF. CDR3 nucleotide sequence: TGTGCCAGCAGCTTTCTTTCAGGCTCTGGGGAAGCTTTCTTT.

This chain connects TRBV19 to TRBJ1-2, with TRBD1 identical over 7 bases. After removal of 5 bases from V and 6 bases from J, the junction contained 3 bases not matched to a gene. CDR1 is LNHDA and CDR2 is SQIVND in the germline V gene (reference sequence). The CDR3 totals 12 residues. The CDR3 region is CASSLGQDGYTF. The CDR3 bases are TGTGCCAGTAGTCTCGGACAGGATGGCTACACCTTC.

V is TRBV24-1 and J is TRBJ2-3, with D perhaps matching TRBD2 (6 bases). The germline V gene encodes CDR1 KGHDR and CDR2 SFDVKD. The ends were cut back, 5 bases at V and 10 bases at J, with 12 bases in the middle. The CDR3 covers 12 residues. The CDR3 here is CATSGKTSAQYF. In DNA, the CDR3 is TGTGCCACCAGTGGCAAGACTAGTGCGCAGTATTTT.

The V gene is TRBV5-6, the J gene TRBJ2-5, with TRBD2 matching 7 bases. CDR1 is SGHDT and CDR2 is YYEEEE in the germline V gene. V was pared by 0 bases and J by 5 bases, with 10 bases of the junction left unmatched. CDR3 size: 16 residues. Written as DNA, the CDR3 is TGTGCCAGCAGCTTGGCCTTGCGGGGGAGACGGGAGACCCAGTACTTC. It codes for CASSLALRGRRETQYF.

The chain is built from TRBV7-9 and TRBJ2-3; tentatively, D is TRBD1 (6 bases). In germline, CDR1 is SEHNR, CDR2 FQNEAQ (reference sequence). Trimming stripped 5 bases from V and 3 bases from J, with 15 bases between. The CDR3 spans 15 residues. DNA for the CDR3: TGTGCCAGCAGCCACTACGACAGGTTAACAGATACGCAGTATTTT. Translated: CASSHYDRLTDTQYF.

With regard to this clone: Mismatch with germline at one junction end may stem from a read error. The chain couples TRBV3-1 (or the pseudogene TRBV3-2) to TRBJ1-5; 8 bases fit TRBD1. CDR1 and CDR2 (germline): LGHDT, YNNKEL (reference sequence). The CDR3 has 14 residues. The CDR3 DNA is TGTGCCAGCAGCCAAGCAGGGGGCAACCAGCCCCAGCATTTT. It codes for CASSQAGGNQPQHF.

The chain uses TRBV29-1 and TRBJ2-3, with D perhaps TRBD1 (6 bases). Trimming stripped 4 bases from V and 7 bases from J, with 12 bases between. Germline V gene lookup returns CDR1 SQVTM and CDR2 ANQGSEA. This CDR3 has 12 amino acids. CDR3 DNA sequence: TGCAGCGTTGTTAGCAGGGGTTATACGCAGTATTTT. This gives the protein CSVVSRGYTQYF.

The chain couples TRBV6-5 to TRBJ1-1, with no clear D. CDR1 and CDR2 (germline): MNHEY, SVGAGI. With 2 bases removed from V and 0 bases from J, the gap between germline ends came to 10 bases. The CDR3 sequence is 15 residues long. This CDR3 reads CASSYTPELNTEAFF. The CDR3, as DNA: TGTGCCAGCAGTTACACCCCGGAGCTGAACACTGAAGCTTTCTTT.

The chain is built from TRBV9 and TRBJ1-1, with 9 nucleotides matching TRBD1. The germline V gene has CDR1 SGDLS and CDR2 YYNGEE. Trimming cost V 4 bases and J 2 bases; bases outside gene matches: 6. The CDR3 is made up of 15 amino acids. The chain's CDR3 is CASSRIQGANTEAFF. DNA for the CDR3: TGTGCCAGCAGCAGAATACAGGGGGCCAACACTGAAGCTTTCTTT.

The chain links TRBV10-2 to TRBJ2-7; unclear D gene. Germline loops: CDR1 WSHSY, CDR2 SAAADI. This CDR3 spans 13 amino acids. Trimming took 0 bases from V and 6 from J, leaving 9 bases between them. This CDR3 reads CASSESKWSEQYV. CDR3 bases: TGCGCCAGCAGTGAGTCGAAGTGGAGCGAGCAGTACGTC.